One sample yielded the 14 T cell receptor beta chains listed below, sequenced in a study of preoperative IRX-2 immunotherapy in early breast cancer. The treatment here: preoperative locoregional IRX-2 cytokine immunotherapy. Method: immunoSEQ multiplex PCR; TCRdb's copy keeps in-frame clones and lacks some. The table records 25,000 to 30,000 clones, nearly 90% of them present only once. This sample was taken from a patient treated with IRX-2 immunotherapy. These receptors were obtained from a human donor with breast cancer.

The chain carries TRBV5-1 and TRBJ2-3; 9 bases fit TRBD2. The CDR3 spans 16 residues. The germline gives CDR1 SGHRS, CDR2 YFSETQ. The J segment lost 3 bases and the V segment lost 1 base, leaving 6 bases of the junction unmatched. This chain's CDR3 is CASSLNSGGATDTQYF. For the CDR3, the DNA is TGCGCCAGCAGCTTGAATAGCGGGGGAGCGACAGATACGCAGTATTTT.

J is TRBJ2-1 and V is TRBV6-4, with TRBD2 identical over 10 bases. The CDR3 is 15 amino acids. Germline CDR1 MRHNA, CDR2 SNTAGT. Trimming at V came to 3 bases and at J to 7 bases, leaving 6 bases not matched to a gene. This CDR3 reads CASSELAGVGNEQFF. The DNA for the CDR3 is TGTGCCAGCAGTGAGCTAGCGGGAGTGGGGAATGAGCAGTTCTTC.

The chain employs TRBV30 and TRBJ2-7; perhaps TRBD2 as D (7 bases). Trimming took off 8 bases at V and 5 bases at J, with 16 bases between the two ends. This CDR3 has 12 amino acids. Germline V lookup: CDR1 GTSNPN, CDR2 SVGIG (reference sequence). The CDR3 loop reads CAGRGGAHEQYF. The CDR3 DNA follows: TGTGCCGGTCGTGGGGGGGCTCACGAGCAGTACTTC. The full variable domain, its missing parts supplied by reference TRBV30 and TRBJ2-7, is SQTIHQWPATLVQPVGSPLSLECTVEGTSNPNLYWYRQAAGRGLQLLFYSVGIGQISSEVPQNLSASRPQDRQFILSSKKLLLSDSGFYLCAGRGGAHEQYFGPGTRLTVT.

The chain recombines TRBV2 with TRBJ2-5, with 9 bases aligning to TRBD2. The CDR3 loop spans 15 amino acids. Germline lookup yields CDR1 SNHLY and CDR2 FYNNEI. V was pared by 6 bases and J by 11 bases, with 16 bases of the junction left unmatched. DNA for the CDR3: TGTGCCAGCAGCGTTCCGGGACTAGCCCCTGGGGAGCAGTACTTC. Protein product: CASSVPGLAPGEQYF.

V usage is TRBV7-2 and J usage is TRBJ1-2, with D uncertain. The ends were cut back, 5 bases at V and 0 bases at J, with 10 bases in the middle. CDR3 length: 14 amino acids. CDR1 is SGHTA and CDR2 is FQGNSA in the germline V gene. Here the CDR3 reads CASSPSGANYGYTF. Here the CDR3 DNA reads TGTGCCAGCAGCCCATCGGGAGCTAACTATGGCTACACCTTC.

The chain uses TRBV4-1 and TRBJ1-6; D perhaps matches TRBD1 (6 bases). This CDR3 comprises 15 residues. V lost 7 bases and J 3 bases, leaving 13 bases between the germline ends. Germline-derived CDR1 and CDR2 are MGHRA and YSYEKL. The CDR3 region is CASTSGHSYNSPLHF. CDR3 nucleotides: TGCGCCAGCACCTCGGGACATAGCTATAATTCACCCCTCCACTTT.

The chain links TRBV19 to TRBJ1-2; TRBD1 agrees at 7 bases. CDR3 length equals 15 residues. The germline V gene encodes CDR1 LNHDA and CDR2 SQIVND (reference sequence). With 6 bases clipped from V and 3 bases from J, the junction kept 10 bases outside the gene matches. DNA for the CDR3: TGTGCCAGTAGAACCGGGACAGTTTATTACTATGGCTACACCTTC. Translating it yields CASRTGTVYYYGYTF.

V and J are TRBV6-1 and TRBJ1-2; possible D gene TRBD1, 5 bases. V was shortened by 1 base and J by 6 bases, with 12 bases between the two germline ends. Germline V gene sequence: CDR1 MNHNS, CDR2 SASEGT. The CDR3 is 14 amino acids. CDR3 region: CASSEGQGVDGYTF. The CDR3 nucleotides are TGTGCCAGCAGTGAAGGGCAAGGGGTGGATGGCTACACCTTC.

This CDR3 reads CASSGEGNTIYF. CDR3 in DNA: TGCGCCAGCAGTGGGGAAGGAAACACCATATATTTT. The chain couples TRBV10-2 to TRBJ1-3, with D hard to call. V lost 4 bases and J lost 4, with 5 bases in between. Germline lookup yields CDR1 WSHSY and CDR2 SAAADI. The CDR3 is 12 amino acids.

The gene calls are TRBV6-5 and TRBJ1-4; no clear D. The V and J ends lost 2 bases and 10 bases respectively, with 5 bases between them. Germline V CDR1 and CDR2: MNHEY, SVGAGI. The CDR3 has 11 amino acids. In DNA, the CDR3 is TGTGCCAGCAGTTACGCGGGAAAACTGTTTTTT. Residues: CASSYAGKLFF.

J is TRBJ2-7 and V is TRBV11-2; 9 bases are a match to TRBD1. With 5 bases clipped from V and 7 bases from J, the junction kept 9 bases outside the gene matches. The CDR3 loop spans 14 amino acids. CDR1 and CDR2 (germline): SGHAT, FQNNGV. This CDR3 reads CASSHGTGLGEQYF. CDR3 DNA sequence: TGTGCCAGCAGCCACGGGACAGGGCTGGGTGAGCAGTACTTC.

This chain connects TRBV2 to TRBJ2-5; perhaps TRBD1 as D (6 bases). The CDR3 contains 13 residues. V was clipped by 7 bases and J by 4 bases, with 13 bases between them. The germline gives CDR1 SNHLY, CDR2 FYNNEI. The CDR3 sequence is CASTLGHGETQYF. As DNA, the CDR3 is TGTGCCAGCACCTTGGGACACGGAGAGACCCAGTACTTC.

This chain connects TRBV5-1 to TRBJ2-2, with D possibly matching TRBD1 (6 bases). This CDR3 is built from 14 residues. Trimming removed 1 base at V and 4 bases at J, with 8 bases between. Germline V lookup: CDR1 SGHRS, CDR2 YFSETQ. In DNA form, the CDR3 reads TGCGCCAGCAGCTTGACAGGGCCCACCGGGGAGCTGTTTTTT. Translation: CASSLTGPTGELFF.

The chain joins TRBV7-2 to TRBJ2-7; 12 positions match TRBD2. V trimming: 5 bases; J trimming: 5 bases; junction bases outside the gene matches: 7. The CDR3 contains 15 residues. Germline V CDR1 and CDR2: SGHTA, FQGNSA. In nucleotides, the CDR3 is TGTGCCAGCAGCCCTCGGACTAGCGGGAACAACGAGCAGTACTTC. Protein: CASSPRTSGNNEQYF. The variable domain in full, completed from reference TRBV7-2 and TRBJ2-7, reads GAGVSQSPSNKVTEKGKDVELRCDPISGHTALYWYRQSLGQGLEFLIYFQGNSAPDKSGLPSDRFSAERTGGSVSTLTIQRTQQEDSAVYLCASSPRTSGNNEQYFGPGTRLTVT.